This T cell receptor (beta chain) was documented in a study of blood T cells in healthy people across ages. Notes on the study in general: Relative to aged donors, long-lived donors carried more naive CD4+ cells and displayed higher diversity.

Alongside a J-beta primer mix, a sample-barcoded 5' primer served in a second PCR lasting roughly 6 to 11 cycles. Researchers report that a template-switch adaptor with 12 random nucleotides tagged each cDNA molecule. A single record per CDR3 protein comes from TCRdb applying MiXCR to the 5' RACE reads. This table holds about 1.5 million distinct CDR3 sequences, 35% to 45% found once. Worth noting for this clonotype: Its antigen is unknown.

V shed 4 bases and J 8 bases; nucleotides not matched to a gene: 8. Germline CDR1 DFQATT, CDR2 SNEGSKA (reference sequence). This CDR3 spans 13 amino acids. The sequence came from a woman aged 18 to 35 in good health. This chain uses TRBV20-1 with TRBJ1-2, with 9 bases lining up with TRBD1. Sequences were obtained from blood. The CDR3 nucleotides read TGCAGTGCTAACCCGGGACAGGGAGGCGGCTACACCTTC. It yields the protein CSANPGQGGGYTF.